The 9 T cell receptor beta chains listed next were all sequenced from one sample in a study of T cell responses to AZD1222 COVID-19 vaccine. Here immunoSEQ multiplex PCR was the method, and the copy in TCRdb shows in-frame clones only, minus some. This sample has approximately 98,000 clones; 70% to 90% occur once, and the top ten carry about 3.3%. Material: peripheral blood, obtained on day 0 of AZD1222 vaccination. These receptors all stem from an adult in good health.

A single count supports this clone. CDR3: CASARRAGSLSYEQYF. The CDR3 coding sequence is TGTGCCAGCGCCCGACGAGCGGGTAGCTTATCCTACGAGCAGTACTTC. The rearrangement links TRBV7-2 to TRBJ2-7; a possible D gene is TRBD2 (6 bases). The V gene's germline CDR1 is SGHTA and CDR2 FQGNSA. V dropped 8 bases and J dropped 1 base, with 21 bases sitting between them. This CDR3 is 16 amino acids long.

The chain uses TRBV10-3 and TRBJ1-2; D is unclear. V gave up 6 bases and J gave up 10 bases, with 18 bases separating them. This CDR3 contains 13 residues. Germline lookup yields CDR1 ENHRY and CDR2 SYGVKD. The CDR3 region is CAIRADGKEDYTF. CDR3 sequence (DNA): TGTGCCATCAGGGCGGACGGAAAGGAGGACTACACCTTC.

The V gene is TRBV3-1 (or the pseudogene TRBV3-2), the J gene TRBJ1-4, with D unresolved. Looked up from germline, CDR1 is LGHDT and CDR2 is YNNKEL (reference sequence). V was pared by 0 bases and J by 7 bases, with 9 bases between. There are 14 residues in the CDR3. The chain's CDR3 is CASSQDLGGEKLFF. The CDR3 bases are TGTGCCAGCAGCCAAGATCTCGGAGGTGAAAAACTGTTTTTT.

This clone was picked up one time. V is TRBV28 and J is TRBJ2-3; D not resolved. The germline V gene encodes CDR1 MDHEN and CDR2 SYDVKM. V was pared by 1 base and J by 4 bases, with 15 bases between. The CDR3 is made up of 16 amino acids. DNA for the CDR3: TGTGCCAGCAGTTTATTGAGGACCCCCAACCCAGATACGCAGTATTTT. It codes for CASSLLRTPNPDTQYF.

The chain carries TRBV7-9 and TRBJ2-7; no firm D call. Between the trimmed V and J ends, which lost 5 bases and 0 bases, there was a span of 14 bases. The CDR3 is made up of 15 amino acids. The germline V gene has CDR1 SEHNR and CDR2 FQNEAQ (reference sequence). The CDR3, as DNA: TGTGCCAGCAGCCCATCTGGGAACCCCTCCTACGAGCAGTACTTC. Protein product: CASSPSGNPSYEQYF.

The V and J genes are TRBV10-1 and TRBJ2-3, with 8 bases matching TRBD1. Germline CDR1 WNHNN, CDR2 SYGVQD (reference sequence). This CDR3 region has 14 residues. Trimming cost V 3 bases and J 3 bases; bases outside gene matches: 2. CDR3 bases: TGCGCCAGCAGTGATACAGGGGGAACAGATACGCAGTATTTT. This translates into CASSDTGGTDTQYF.

V usage is TRBV19 and J usage is TRBJ1-4, with 12 bases lining up with TRBD1. J gave up 0 bases and V 8 bases, and 4 bases lay outside the gene matches. Germline V gene sequence: CDR1 LNHDA, CDR2 SQIVND (reference sequence). The CDR3 runs 16 residues. The CDR3 sequence: CASGDRGRPTNEKLFF. The CDR3 nucleotides read TGTGCCAGTGGGGACAGGGGGCGCCCAACTAATGAAAAACTGTTTTTT.

This chain links TRBV9 with TRBJ2-5; D uncertain. The germline V gene encodes CDR1 SGDLS and CDR2 YYNGEE. The CDR3 is 13 amino acids. With 4 bases removed from V and 4 bases from J, the gap between germline ends came to 11 bases. The CDR3 DNA is TGTGCCAGCAGCCTGGGATCCTTAGAGACCCAGTACTTC. Protein product: CASSLGSLETQYF. Looking up the rest from reference TRBV9 and TRBJ2-5 gives the full variable domain: DSGVTQTPKHLITATGQRVTLRCSPRSGDLSVYWYQQSLDQGLQFLIQYYNGEERAKGNILERFSAQQFPDLHSELNLSSLELGDSALYFCASSLGSLETQYFGPGTRLLVL.

Only one count was recorded for this clone. The rearrangement uses TRBV3-1 (or the pseudogene TRBV3-2) and TRBJ2-3; D gene ambiguous. CDR1 is LGHDT, CDR2 YNNKEL, per germline (reference sequence). V was cut by 3 bases and J by 0 bases, with 10 bases left in between. The CDR3 length is 15 residues. CDR3 bases: TGTGCCAGCAGCCACGAGGCCCTAAGCACAGATACGCAGTATTTT. Amino acids: CASSHEALSTDTQYF.